The 15 T cell receptor beta chains below were found in one sample sequenced in a study of blood T cell dynamics during melanoma immunotherapy. TCRdb's table, derived via immunoSEQ multiplex PCR, lists solely in-frame clones and lacks some. Of 750 to 1,000 clones listed, 69% are singletons. Described time point: week 3, after first cycle of checkpoint inhibitor. Source: central memory CD8+ T cells from blood, taken from a patient treated with checkpoint blockade. The source of these receptors is a human donor with melanoma.

CDR3 nucleotides: TGCAGCGCTCGGACTGGGGAGGGCACTGAAGCTTTCTTT. Protein sequence: CSARTGEGTEAFF. The chain uses TRBV29-1 and TRBJ1-1, with D uncertain. This CDR3 is 13 amino acids long. Trimming shortened V by 7 bases and J by 4 bases, and 16 bases separated the two germline ends. CDR1 and CDR2 (germline): SQVTM, ANQGSEA.

This clone was seen more than once but under ten times. This chain links TRBV7-9 with TRBJ1-5, with D possibly matching TRBD1 (5 bases). Germline V gene sequence: CDR1 SEHNR, CDR2 FQNEAQ (reference sequence). Trimming pared 2 bases from V and 5 bases from J, leaving 13 bases between. The CDR3 consists of 15 residues. CDR3 in amino acids: CASSLSGPGDQPQHF. The CDR3 DNA follows: TGTGCCAGCAGCTTATCGGGGCCGGGGGATCAGCCCCAGCATTTT. The variable domain in full, completed from reference TRBV7-9 and TRBJ1-5, reads DTGVSQNPRHKITKRGQNVTFRCDPISEHNRLYWYRQTLGQGPEFLTYFQNEAQLEKSRLLSDRFSAERPKGSFSTLEIQRTEQGDSAMYLCASSLSGPGDQPQHFGDGTRLSIL.

V gene TRBV7-2 combines with J gene TRBJ2-7, with 10 bases lining up with TRBD1. The CDR3 covers 15 residues. V gave up 1 base and J gave up 5 bases; unmatched junction bases: 5. Germline V CDR1 and CDR2: SGHTA, FQGNSA. CDR3 amino acids: CASSLGQGARHEQYF. The DNA of the CDR3 is TGTGCCAGCAGCTTAGGACAGGGGGCGCGGCACGAGCAGTACTTC.

The table lists this clone with a few counts. The rearrangement joins TRBV4-1 to TRBJ2-1, with 9 nucleotides matching TRBD2. After removal of 4 bases from V and 6 bases from J, the junction contained 1 base not matched to a gene. There are 13 residues in the CDR3. The V gene's germline CDR1 is MGHRA and CDR2 YSYEKL. CDR3 in amino acids: CASSLSGGNEQFF. The CDR3 bases are TGCGCCAGCAGCCTTAGCGGGGGCAATGAGCAGTTCTTC.

The chain recombines TRBV18 with TRBJ2-5; unclear D gene. V lost 3 bases and J lost 5, with 10 bases in between. Germline values: CDR1 KGHSH, CDR2 LQKENI. CDR3 length equals 13 residues. This CDR3 is CASSPRLRETQYF. The CDR3 DNA is TGTGCCAGCTCACCGCGGCTGAGGGAGACCCAGTACTTC.

The V call is TRBV7-9, the J call TRBJ2-1; D not resolved. V was cut by 5 bases and J by 12 bases, with 14 bases left in between. There are 12 residues in the CDR3. CDR1 and CDR2 from the germline V gene are SEHNR and FQNEAQ (reference sequence). CDR3 amino acids: CASSPRPLGQFF. The CDR3 DNA sequence: TGTGCCAGCAGCCCCCGCCCCCTCGGGCAGTTCTTC.

V and J are TRBV2 and TRBJ2-4, with TRBD1 identical over 9 bases. The CDR3 has 15 amino acids. CDR1 and CDR2 (germline): SNHLY, FYNNEI. The junction had 4 bases not matched to a gene; V was cut back by 6 bases and J by 1 base. CDR3: CASRGTGKAKNIQYF. CDR3 DNA sequence: TGTGCCAGCAGAGGGACAGGGAAGGCCAAAAACATTCAGTACTTC.

This clone has only a few counts. The rearrangement links TRBV7-2 to TRBJ1-2; 7 positions match TRBD1. Germline-derived CDR1 and CDR2 are SGHTA and FQGNSA. The CDR3 totals 13 residues. The J segment lost 4 bases and the V segment lost 7 bases, leaving 6 bases of the junction unmatched. The CDR3 is CASIPQGGYGYTF. CDR3 coding DNA: TGTGCCAGCATTCCGCAGGGGGGCTATGGCTACACCTTC. Based on the CDR3 plus reference TRBV7-2 and TRBJ1-2, the full variable domain is GAGVSQSPSNKVTEKGKDVELRCDPISGHTALYWYRQSLGQGLEFLIYFQGNSAPDKSGLPSDRFSAERTGGSVSTLTIQRTQQEDSAVYLCASIPQGGYGYTFGSGTRLTVV.

This clone was seen only once. J is TRBJ2-7 and V is TRBV27; TRBD1 matches 8 bases. This CDR3 contains 15 residues. CDR1 and CDR2 from the germline V gene are MNHEY and SMNVEV (reference sequence). V shed 2 bases, J shed 3 bases, and the junction held 6 bases outside the gene matches. CDR3 nucleotide sequence: TGTGCCAGCAGTTTACGGCAGGGGGCAAGCTACGAGCAGTACTTC. Residues: CASSLRQGASYEQYF.

This rearrangement joins TRBV7-9 to TRBJ2-7; D is ambiguous. V was trimmed by 6 bases and J by 7 bases, leaving 16 bases between them. The CDR3 runs 13 residues. The germline gives CDR1 SEHNR, CDR2 FQNEAQ (reference sequence). CDR3 in amino acids: CASSDARPGEQYF. DNA for the CDR3: TGTGCCAGCAGTGACGCCCGACCCGGAGAGCAGTACTTC.

This chain links TRBV9 with TRBJ2-3; 8 positions agree with TRBD2. Looked up from germline, CDR1 is SGDLS and CDR2 is YYNGEE. The J segment lost 4 bases and the V segment lost 3 bases, leaving 7 bases of the junction unmatched. CDR3 length: 15 residues. CDR3 loop: CASSGSGRGADTQYF. The CDR3 DNA follows: TGTGCCAGCAGCGGGAGCGGGAGAGGCGCAGATACGCAGTATTTT. The full variable domain, completed using reference TRBV9 and TRBJ2-3, is DSGVTQTPKHLITATGQRVTLRCSPRSGDLSVYWYQQSLDQGLQFLIQYYNGEERAKGNILERFSAQQFPDLHSELNLSSLELGDSALYFCASSGSGRGADTQYFGPGTRLTVL.

CDR3 amino acids: CSVRDSSTAYEQYF. CDR3 bases: TGCAGCGTGCGGGACAGTTCAACAGCCTACGAGCAGTACTTC. The chain carries TRBV29-1 and TRBJ2-7; possibly TRBD1 for D (7 bases). Trimming cost V 6 bases and J 2 bases, with 17 bases left between them. Germline-derived CDR1 and CDR2 are SQVTM and ANQGSEA. The CDR3 loop spans 14 amino acids.

The V and J genes are TRBV4-2 and TRBJ1-2, with 12 bases fitting TRBD1. The CDR3 is 17 amino acids. Losses at the gene ends were 0 bases for V and 6 bases for J; bases not matched to a gene: 8. Germline V lookup: CDR1 LGHNA, CDR2 YNFKEQ. The CDR3 nucleotides are TGTGCCAGCAGCCAAGAGACCCCGGGACAGGGGGCCGATGGCTACACCTTC. Amino acid sequence: CASSQETPGQGADGYTF.

This clone came up a few times. The genes are TRBV6-5 and TRBJ1-5, with TRBD1 identical over 7 bases. V gave up 5 bases and J gave up 3 bases; unmatched junction bases: 4. Germline V gives CDR1 MNHEY, CDR2 SVGAGI. CDR3 length: 14 amino acids. CDR3 bases: TGTGCCAGCAGTGACAGGGTTGACAATCAGCCCCAGCATTTT. It specifies CASSDRVDNQPQHF.

The chain couples TRBV19 to TRBJ1-1; D is possibly TRBD1 (6 bases). The CDR3 extends over 18 amino acids. V was shortened by 3 bases and J by 1 base, with 21 bases between the two germline ends. The germline V gene encodes CDR1 LNHDA and CDR2 SQIVND (reference sequence). CDR3 sequence reads: CASSIRVRTARTNTEAFF. The CDR3 coding sequence is TGTGCCAGTAGTATTAGAGTACGGACAGCGCGAACGAACACTGAAGCTTTCTTT.